The 26 T cell receptor beta chains below come from one sample, sequenced in a study of T cell responses to AZD1222 COVID-19 vaccine. Using immunoSEQ multiplex PCR, the repertoire was profiled, and TCRdb retains in-frame clones only, with some absent. The sample holds 70,000 to 90,000 clones, roughly 87% seen once. Here the sequenced sample was peripheral blood, taken 28 days after the second AZD1222 dose. These receptors came from an adult who received the AZD1222 COVID-19 vaccine.

A few counts support this clone. CDR3: CAISQGLAGAPTYEQYF. The DNA for the CDR3 is TGTGCCATCAGCCAAGGACTAGCGGGGGCCCCTACCTACGAGCAGTACTTC. The chain has TRBV10-3 and TRBJ2-7; 13 bases map to TRBD2. The CDR3 sequence is 17 residues long. Germline V gene lookup returns CDR1 ENHRY and CDR2 SYGVKD. V trimming: 6 bases; J trimming: 2 bases; junction bases outside the gene matches: 10.

The V gene is TRBV7-9, the J gene TRBJ1-2, with D maybe TRBD1 (5 bases). Germline loops: CDR1 SEHNR, CDR2 FQNEAQ (reference sequence). The CDR3 contains 14 residues. CDR3 nucleotides: TGTGCTCTACAGGCATTCGTCGCAGTCTATGGCTACACCTTC. Amino acid sequence: CALQAFVAVYGYTF. Complete variable domain (other parts from reference TRBV7-9 and TRBJ1-2): DTGVSQNPRHKITKRGQNVTFRCDPISEHNRLYWYRQTLGQGPEFLTYFQNEAQLEKSRLLSDRFSAERPKGSFSTLEIQRTEQGDSAMYLCALQAFVAVYGYTFGSGTRLTVV.

This chain joins TRBV27 and TRBJ2-1, with D maybe TRBD1 (6 bases). Looked up from germline, CDR1 is MNHEY and CDR2 is SMNVEV (reference sequence). The length of the CDR3 is 15 residues. Trimming removed 4 bases at V and 8 bases at J, with 18 bases between. The DNA of the CDR3 is TGTGCCAGCAGTTCAGGGGACGTCCAGGGCTATGAGCAGTTCTTC. Protein sequence: CASSSGDVQGYEQFF.

The chain has TRBV6-5 and TRBJ1-5, with TRBD1 identical over 11 bases. The V and J ends lost 6 bases and 8 bases, in that order; junction bases with no gene match: 6. The length of the CDR3 is 14 residues. Germline lookup yields CDR1 MNHEY and CDR2 SVGAGI. The CDR3 sequence: CASSSGTGGKPQHF. DNA of the CDR3: TGTGCCAGCAGCTCGGGGACAGGGGGAAAGCCCCAGCATTTT.

CDR3 in DNA: TGTGCCTGGGAGGGGACAGGGTACACTGAAGCTTTCTTT. It translates to CAWEGTGYTEAFF. The chain joins TRBV30 to TRBJ1-1; TRBD1 agrees at 9 bases. From germline, CDR1 is GTSNPN and CDR2 SVGIG (reference sequence). The CDR3 sequence is 13 residues long. The V and J ends lost 5 bases and 3 bases, in that order; junction bases with no gene match: 4.

The rearrangement links TRBV11-2 to TRBJ1-2, with D perhaps TRBD1 (5 bases). The CDR3 length is 14 residues. The germline V and J ends were trimmed by 0 bases and 9 bases, with 14 bases remaining between them. The germline gives CDR1 SGHAT, CDR2 FQNNGV. The CDR3 loop reads CASSLDRGTGSYTF. CDR3 DNA: TGTGCCAGCAGCTTAGATCGGGGGACGGGGAGCTACACCTTC.

J is TRBJ2-1 and V is TRBV6-2 or TRBV6-3, with 9 bases that match TRBD1. The germline CDR1 and CDR2 sequences are MNHEY and SVGEGT. The trim removed 6 bases at V and 8 bases at J, leaving 11 bases unmatched. The CDR3 consists of 15 residues. The CDR3 protein is CASSQGQGTYDEQFF. CDR3 nucleotide sequence: TGTGCCAGCAGCCAGGGACAGGGTACTTACGATGAGCAGTTCTTC.

The rearrangement uses TRBV6-5 and TRBJ2-5; no clear D gene. The CDR3 length is 15 residues. Germline CDR1 is MNHEY and CDR2 is SVGAGI. V was clipped by 5 bases and J by 6 bases, with 19 bases between them. CDR3 in amino acids: CASSPLGSPGQTQYF. CDR3 nucleotides: TGTGCCAGCAGTCCCTTAGGTAGCCCGGGTCAGACCCAGTACTTC.

The V and J genes are TRBV2 and TRBJ1-2; TRBD1 matches at 8 bases. V was clipped by 6 bases and J by 8 bases; unmatched bases: 14. The CDR3 is 15 amino acids. Germline CDR1 and CDR2: SNHLY and FYNNEI. CDR3 nucleotide sequence: TGTGCCAGCAGGGTCGGGACAGGATCTTCGGGGGGCTACACCTTC. Translating it yields CASRVGTGSSGGYTF.

This chain joins TRBV7-2 and TRBJ1-1; the D gene is possibly TRBD1 (5 bases). V lost 5 bases, J lost 4 bases, and 17 bases lay in between. The CDR3 has 15 residues. CDR1 is SGHTA and CDR2 is FQGNSA in the germline V gene. The CDR3 here is CASSANGPGTTEAFF. CDR3 nucleotide sequence: TGTGCCAGCAGCGCCAACGGCCCCGGGACCACTGAAGCTTTCTTT.

The rearrangement links TRBV30 to TRBJ1-1; D gene ambiguous. The germline gives CDR1 GTSNPN, CDR2 SVGIG (reference sequence). With 7 bases removed from V and 1 base from J, the gap between germline ends came to 25 bases. CDR3 size: 17 residues. CDR3 amino acids: CALLPGLAGLKNTEAFF. Here the CDR3 DNA reads TGTGCCTTGCTACCCGGACTGGCGGGTCTTAAGAACACTGAAGCTTTCTTT.

The chain carries TRBV29-1 and TRBJ1-2, with 8 bases fitting TRBD1. The junction had 5 bases not matched to a gene; V was cut back by 0 bases and J by 5 bases. This CDR3 region has 14 residues. The germline CDR1 and CDR2 sequences are SQVTM and ANQGSEA. The CDR3 here is CSVEDTGGWYGYTF. The CDR3 region has the DNA TGCAGCGTTGAAGATACAGGGGGATGGTATGGCTACACCTTC.

The V and J genes are TRBV29-1 and TRBJ2-1; D gene uncertain. Germline values: CDR1 SQVTM, CDR2 ANQGSEA. The germline V and J ends were trimmed by 5 bases and 4 bases, with 9 bases remaining between them. The CDR3 is 12 residues long. The CDR3 DNA sequence: TGCAGCGTTCAGAGACAATACAATGAGCAGTTCTTC. This gives the protein CSVQRQYNEQFF.

This rearrangement joins TRBV6-5 to TRBJ1-5; TRBD1 matches at 8 bases. The CDR3 sequence is 16 residues long. Per the germline V gene, CDR1 is MNHEY and CDR2 is SVGAGI. Unmatched junction bases numbered 6, after V lost 0 bases and J lost 5 bases. In DNA, the CDR3 is TGTGCCAGCAGTTACTCGAGGACAGGGTGGGATCAGCCCCAGCATTTT. This encodes CASSYSRTGWDQPQHF.

The rearrangement uses TRBV5-1 and TRBJ1-2; TRBD1 might be the D (6 bases). Trimming cost V 0 bases and J 7 bases, with 7 bases left between them. The CDR3 spans 12 residues. Germline CDR1 is SGHRS and CDR2 is YFSETQ. The CDR3 loop is CASSLEGGGYTF. In nucleotides, the CDR3 is TGCGCCAGCAGCTTGGAGGGGGGTGGCTACACCTTC.

The CDR3 spells CATSRDSTGSGANVLTF. The DNA of the CDR3 is TGTGCCACCAGCAGAGATTCCACAGGCTCTGGGGCCAACGTCCTGACTTTC. The chain is built from TRBV15 and TRBJ2-6, with a possible D match to TRBD1 (5 bases). Trimming pared 0 bases from V and 0 bases from J, leaving 9 bases between. This CDR3 comprises 17 residues. CDR1 and CDR2 from the germline V gene are LNHNV and YYDKDF (reference sequence).

This clone was recorded only once. The genes are TRBV4-3 and TRBJ1-2; 9 bases are shared with TRBD1. With V trimmed by 0 bases and J by 2 bases, 1 base remained unmatched. Germline CDR1 is LGHNA and CDR2 is YSLEER. CDR3 size: 15 residues. The CDR3 sequence: CASSQEGTGNYGYTF. The DNA for the CDR3 is TGCGCCAGCAGCCAAGAAGGGACAGGGAACTATGGCTACACCTTC.

The CDR3 sequence: CASSIPSFWGSGEKLFF. The CDR3 DNA reads TGTGCCAGTAGTATCCCCTCCTTTTGGGGGAGCGGTGAAAAACTGTTTTTT. The chain has TRBV19 and TRBJ1-4, with D possibly matching TRBD1 (5 bases). Germline V gene lookup returns CDR1 LNHDA and CDR2 SQIVND (reference sequence). V was pared by 3 bases and J by 7 bases, with 21 bases between. This CDR3 contains 17 residues.

V and J are TRBV7-2 and TRBJ1-5; D perhaps matches TRBD1 (5 bases). This CDR3 has 14 amino acids. V gave up 8 bases and J gave up 4 bases, with 15 bases separating them. CDR1 is SGHTA, CDR2 FQGNSA, per germline. The CDR3 loop is CASGFDSLNQPQHF. CDR3 nucleotides: TGTGCCAGCGGATTTGACAGTTTAAATCAGCCCCAGCATTTT.

The chain is built from TRBV6-5 and TRBJ2-7; perhaps TRBD1 as D (6 bases). Trimming shortened V by 2 bases and J by 2 bases, and 16 bases separated the two germline ends. The CDR3 has 16 residues. CDR1 MNHEY and CDR2 SVGAGI come from the germline V gene. The CDR3 protein is CASSYASGTYTYEQYF. DNA for the CDR3: TGTGCCAGCAGTTACGCCTCCGGGACATACACCTACGAGCAGTACTTC.

This clone appeared once. The chain is built from TRBV19 and TRBJ2-7; tentatively, D is TRBD2 (6 bases). The germline CDR1 and CDR2 sequences are LNHDA and SQIVND (reference sequence). With 3 bases removed from V and 1 base from J, the gap between germline ends came to 7 bases. The CDR3 is 13 residues long. CDR3 coding DNA: TGTGCCAGTAGTATGGAGGGGTCCTACGAGCAGTACTTC. Encoded protein: CASSMEGSYEQYF.

CDR3 amino acids: CASSFPGQLNTEAFF. CDR3 sequence (DNA): TGTGCCAGCAGCTTTCCGGGACAGTTGAACACTGAAGCTTTCTTT. The J gene is TRBJ1-1, the V gene TRBV5-8, with TRBD1 identical over 7 bases. The CDR3 runs to 15 residues. The germline V gene has CDR1 SGHTS and CDR2 YDEGEE. With 2 bases clipped from V and 0 bases from J, the junction kept 4 bases outside the gene matches.

The V gene is TRBV7-2, the J gene TRBJ2-5; 7 bases fit TRBD2. Trimming removed 6 bases from V and 5 bases from J; junction bases left unmatched: 15. CDR3 length: 16 residues. Looked up from germline, CDR1 is SGHTA and CDR2 is FQGNSA. The CDR3 bases are TGTGCCAGCAGGCTGGATAGTACCGGGGGGACGGAGACCCAGTACTTC. Its protein is CASRLDSTGGTETQYF.

V gene TRBV24-1 combines with J gene TRBJ2-2, with 8 bases that match TRBD1. Germline-derived CDR1 and CDR2 are KGHDR and SFDVKD. This CDR3 is 13 amino acids long. V lost 7 bases to trimming and J lost 6 bases; unmatched junction nucleotides: 3. The CDR3 bases are TGTGCCACCAGACAGGGGGTCGCCGGGGAGCTGTTTTTT. Amino acid sequence: CATRQGVAGELFF.

V is TRBV6-5 and J is TRBJ1-1; 11 bases are shared with TRBD1. This CDR3 has 14 residues. Germline V gene data show CDR1 as MNHEY and CDR2 as SVGAGI. V was pared by 4 bases and J by 4 bases, with 2 bases of the junction left unmatched. The CDR3 here is CASSLGTGGTEAFF. DNA for the CDR3: TGTGCCAGCAGTTTGGGGACAGGGGGCACTGAAGCTTTCTTT.

The V gene is TRBV7-8, the J gene TRBJ1-5, with 10 bases fitting TRBD1. Germline CDR1 and CDR2: SGHVS and FQNEAQ. The V segment lost 2 bases and the J segment 0 bases; nucleotides outside the gene matches: 4. This CDR3 contains 17 residues. CDR3 nucleotides: TGTGCCAGCAGCTTATCGGGACAGGGGTTTAGCAATCAGCCCCAGCATTTT. It codes for CASSLSGQGFSNQPQHF.